The rows below give T cell receptor beta chains drawn from one sample of a study of cytomegalovirus exposure and HLA in healthy donors. Using immunoSEQ multiplex PCR, the repertoire was profiled, and TCRdb retains in-frame clones only, with some absent. The sample consists of tens of thousands of clones, around four fifths of them appearing once. Source material: PBMCs. Every receptor here comes from a woman between 35 and 50 years old in good health and CMV-seronegative. Both conserved end residues are part of each CDR3. D genes are given only for firm matches. Clone sizes are given selectively: once, few, many, or a class where the clone is expanded.

once	NA	TRBJ2-7	TRBV29-1	CSSLRRGGEQYF	TGCAGCTCTTTGCGTAGGGGGGGCGAGCAGTATTTC
NA	TRBD1	TRBJ2-7	TRBV19	CASSPTGQGPYEQYF	TGTGCCAGTAGTCCAACGGGACAGGGCCCCTACGAGCAGTACTTC
NA	TRBD2	TRBJ2-3	TRBV5-6	CASSLLGRGTDTQYF	TGTGCCAGCAGCTTGCTTGGGAGGGGCACAGATACGCAGTATTTT
few	NA	TRBJ2-1	TRBV16	CASSQLKASHYNEQFF	TGTGCCAGCAGCCAATTAAAAGCGTCTCACTACAATGAGCAGTTCTTC
NA	NA	TRBJ2-7	TRBV1	CTSSQQLPDTVEHEQYF	TGCACCAGCAGCCAACAGCTGCCGGACACAGTGGAACACGAGCAGTACTTC
NA	TRBD1	TRBJ1-5	TRBV19	CASSLTGRGGQPQHF	TGTGCCAGTAGTCTGACAGGGCGGGGAGGCCAGCCCCAGCATTTT
once	NA	TRBJ2-1	TRBV21-1	CASTNTPVDYNEQFF	TGTGCCAGCACCAATACACCCGTTGATTACAATGAGCAGTTCTTC
NA	NA	TRBJ2-4	TRBV7-2	CASSGFRGFGRENIQYF	TGTGCCAGCAGCGGCTTCAGGGGTTTCGGTCGTGAAAACATTCAGTACTTC
NA	NA	TRBJ1-1	TRBV5-8	CASSGQGWMNTEAFF	TGTGCCAGCAGCGGTCAGGGATGGATGAACACTGAAGCTTTCTTT
NA	NA	TRBJ1-2	TRBV6-4	CASRISGQGNYGYTF	TGTGCCAGCAGGATATCAGGGCAGGGGAACTATGGCTACACCTTC
NA	TRBD1	TRBJ2-2	TRBV19	CASSIGGQGYTGELFF	TGTGCCAGTAGTATAGGGGGACAGGGGTACACCGGGGAGCTGTTTTTT
few	NA	TRBJ1-1	TRBV2	CASMGAGWTEAFF	TGTGCCAGCATGGGGGCGGGCTGGACTGAAGCTTTCTTT
NA	TRBD1	TRBJ2-3	TRBV19	CASRPGQWADTQYF	TGTGCCAGTAGGCCGGGACAGTGGGCAGATACGCAGTATTTT
NA	NA	TRBJ1-1	TRBV29-1	CSAQGRLNTEAFF	TGCAGCGCTCAGGGGCGCCTGAACACTGAAGCTTTCTTT
NA	NA	TRBJ2-5	TRBV7-9	CASSSGISRTQYF	TGTGCCAGCAGCTCGGGGATCTCGAGGACCCAGTACTTC
NA	NA	TRBJ1-3	TRBV6-5	CASSRDGGSGNTIYF	TGTGCCAGCAGCCGCGATGGGGGGTCTGGAAACACCATATATTTT
NA	TRBD1	TRBJ2-7	TRBV7-9	CASSLTGQGFYEQYF	TGTGCCAGCAGTCTAACGGGACAGGGGTTTTACGAGCAGTACTTC
NA	NA	TRBJ1-5	TRBV7-6	CASSLAGAGFNQPQHF	TGTGCCAGCAGCTTAGCGGGGGCAGGTTTCAATCAGCCCCAGCATTTT
NA	NA	TRBJ1-2	TRBV27	CASSPKGGALANYGYTF	TGTGCCAGCAGCCCTAAGGGGGGGGCCCTAGCTAACTATGGCTACACCTTC
once	TRBD1	TRBJ2-6	TRBV29-1	CSVRTGGGANVLTF	TGCAGCGTTCGGACAGGCGGTGGGGCCAACGTCCTGACTTTC
NA	NA	TRBJ1-1	TRBV7-8	CASSLVPVMNTEAFF	TGTGCCAGCAGCTTAGTCCCGGTGATGAACACTGAAGCTTTCTTT
NA	TRBD1	TRBJ1-6	TRBV7-9	CASSFDRDLEDSPLHF	TGTGCCAGCAGCTTTGACAGGGATCTTGAGGATTCACCCCTCCACTTT
NA	NA	TRBJ2-6	TRBV5-1	CASSLGEGSGANVLTF	TGCGCCAGCAGCTTGGGCGAGGGCTCTGGGGCCAACGTCCTGACTTTC
NA	NA	TRBJ1-1	TRBV7-7	CASSLAVSTEAFF	TGTGCTAGCAGCTTAGCTGTCTCCACTGAAGCTTTCTTT
NA	NA	TRBJ2-7	TRBV15	CATSRENRDTYEQYF	TGTGCCACCAGCAGAGAGAACAGGGATACCTACGAGCAGTACTTC
NA	TRBD1	TRBJ2-7	TRBV7-9	CASSRLTGDYEQYF	TGTGCCAGCAGCAGGTTGACAGGGGACTACGAGCAGTACTTC
NA	NA	TRBJ2-7	TRBV9	CASSEGPGESFSSYEQYF	TGTGCCAGCAGCGAGGGCCCGGGGGAGTCTTTTAGCTCCTACGAGCAGTACTTC
NA	NA	TRBJ2-1	TRBV6-5	CASRRAGEQFF	TGTGCCAGCCGCCGGGCGGGGGAGCAGTTCTTC
NA	TRBD2	TRBJ2-2	TRBV19	CASAISGTGELFF	TGTGCCAGTGCAATTAGCGGGACCGGGGAGCTGTTTTTT
NA	TRBD1	TRBJ1-1	TRBV5-1	CASSITGDPNTEAFF	TGCGCCAGCAGCATAACAGGGGACCCGAACACTGAAGCTTTCTTT
NA	TRBD1	TRBJ2-5	TRBV7-7	CASSPDRVQETQYF	TGTGCCAGCAGCCCTGACAGGGTCCAAGAGACCCAGTACTTC
NA	TRBD2	TRBJ2-1	TRBV29-1	CSVEGTSGIGEFF	TGCAGCGTTGAGGGGACTAGCGGGATTGGGGAGTTCTTC
NA	TRBD2	TRBJ2-2	TRBV18	CASSPFGLAGVTGELFF	TGTGCCAGCTCACCATTCGGACTAGCGGGAGTCACCGGGGAGCTGTTTTTT
NA	TRBD2	TRBJ2-6	TRBV29-1	CSVEDRRAGGSRANVLTF	TGCAGCGTTGAAGATCGGAGGGCGGGAGGTTCGAGAGCCAACGTCCTGACTTTC
NA	NA	TRBJ2-7	TRBV11-2	CASSRGSLYEQYF	TGTGCCAGCAGCCGAGGGTCCCTATACGAGCAGTACTTC
once	NA	TRBJ2-1	TRBV7-9	CASSLQGYEQFF	TGTGCCAGCAGCTTACAGGGATATGAGCAGTTCTTC
NA	TRBD2	TRBJ2-1	TRBV9	CASSVAVVTSGYNEQFF	TGTGCCAGCAGCGTAGCTGTAGTAACTAGCGGATACAATGAGCAGTTCTTC
NA	TRBD1	TRBJ2-7	TRBV28	CASSFIETGFYEQYF	TGTGCCAGCAGTTTTATCGAGACAGGGTTTTATGAGCAGTACTTC
NA	TRBD2	TRBJ2-7	TRBV7-2	CASSSLAGGPYEQYF	TGTGCCAGCAGCTCGTTGGCGGGAGGCCCCTACGAGCAGTACTTC
NA	NA	TRBJ1-1	TRBV15	CATSRGGYGKSEAFF	TGTGCCACCAGCAGGGGGGGATACGGGAAAAGTGAAGCTTTCTTT
NA	NA	TRBJ2-2	TRBV19	CASSDPRRGNTGELFF	TGTGCCAGTAGTGACCCCCGCAGGGGGAACACCGGGGAGCTGTTTTTT